What follows are 16 T cell receptor beta chains derived from one specimen sequenced in a study of beta chain features in type 1 diabetes. What was sequenced were expressed TCRB transcripts, since all of the isolated RNA had been reverse transcribed. The method was immunoSEQ multiplex PCR; TCRdb's version includes in-frame clones alone and lacks a portion of them. The table shows some 150,000 clones, with 8.5% to 12% occurring only once. Material: naive CD4+ T cells from blood. All receptors come from a man younger than 30 in good health.

This sequence joins TRBV6-1 and TRBJ2-3, with TRBD1 matching over 8 bases. There are 12 residues in the CDR3. Germline V gene lookup returns CDR1 MNHNS and CDR2 SASEGT. With V trimmed by 11 bases and J by 3 bases, 4 bases remained unmatched. The CDR3 nucleotides read TGTGCCGGTGGGACAGGAACAGATACGCAGTATTTT. Protein sequence: CAGGTGTDTQYF.

This clone was observed at least ten times. The CDR3 spells CSLRTDTQYF. As DNA, the CDR3 is TGCAGCCTTCGGACTGATACGCAGTATTTT. This rearrangement joins TRBV29-1 to TRBJ2-3; maybe TRBD2 (5 bases). V was shortened by 8 bases and J by 6 bases, with 9 bases between the two germline ends. Germline V gene sequence: CDR1 SQVTM, CDR2 ANQGSEA. The CDR3 loop spans 10 amino acids.

This clone showed up just a few times. The chain employs TRBV7-2 and TRBJ2-5, with D possibly matching TRBD1 (6 bases). Trimming removed 3 bases from V and 5 bases from J, with 10 bases in between. Germline V gene data show CDR1 as SGHTA and CDR2 as FQGNSA. The CDR3 totals 13 residues. CDR3 protein: CASSFAGAETQYF. The CDR3, as DNA: TGTGCCAGCAGCTTCGCAGGGGCGGAGACCCAGTACTTC.

This clone was seen more than once but under ten times. The chain carries TRBV7-7 and TRBJ2-3; D is unresolved. V gave up 4 bases and J gave up 0 bases, with 11 bases separating them. The CDR3 is made up of 15 amino acids. Germline lookup yields CDR1 SSHAT and CDR2 FNYEAQ (reference sequence). CDR3 in amino acids: CASSYGLGSTDTQYF. The CDR3 region has the DNA TGTGCCAGCAGCTACGGCCTAGGTAGCACAGATACGCAGTATTTT.

This clone has a handful of counts. This chain connects TRBV30 to TRBJ1-6; 9 positions match TRBD1. The germline CDR1 and CDR2 sequences are GTSNPN and SVGIG (reference sequence). The CDR3 is 15 amino acids. V was clipped by 0 bases and J by 10 bases; unmatched bases: 7. The CDR3 DNA follows: TGTGCCTGGAGTGTAAGAGGACAGGGGAGATCACCCCTCCACTTT. As protein: CAWSVRGQGRSPLHF.

The chain recombines TRBV6-4 with TRBJ1-5; 7 nucleotides line up with TRBD1. The CDR3 covers 16 residues. Germline V CDR1 and CDR2: MRHNA, SNTAGT. V shed 0 bases, J shed 5 bases, and the junction held 7 bases outside the gene matches. The CDR3 DNA is TGTGCCAGCAGTGACTCCGAGACAGACAGGGATCAGCCCCAGCATTTT. Translating gives CASSDSETDRDQPQHF.

The V gene is TRBV27, the J gene TRBJ2-5; D might be TRBD1 (5 bases). TRBJ2-7 matches the DNA end more closely, so the J call is doubtful. The CDR3 length is 14 residues. CDR1 is MNHEY, CDR2 SMNVEV, per germline (reference sequence). Here the CDR3 DNA reads TGTGCCAGCAGTTTGGGGCAGGACCGCTACGAGCAGTACTTC. Protein product: CASSLGQDRYEQYF.

V and J are TRBV5-4 and TRBJ1-4, with D unclear. This CDR3 has 14 amino acids. The germline CDR1 and CDR2 sequences are SGHNT and YYREEE (reference sequence). The V and J ends lost 1 base and 2 bases respectively, with 6 bases between them. The CDR3 DNA is TGTGCCAGCAGCTTGCGGAGTACTAATGAAAAACTGTTTTTT. It translates to CASSLRSTNEKLFF.

DNA of the CDR3: TGTGCCAGCTCACCCCCGGGGGGAATCTACAATGAGCAGTTCTTC. It yields the protein CASSPPGGIYNEQFF. The chain couples TRBV18 to TRBJ2-1, with TRBD2 identical over 7 bases. The CDR3 consists of 15 residues. With V trimmed by 3 bases and J by 3 bases, 5 bases remained unmatched. The V gene's germline CDR1 is KGHSH and CDR2 LQKENI. Full variable domain (outside the CDR3, taken from reference TRBV18 and TRBJ2-1): NAGVMQNPRHLVRRRGQEARLRCSPMKGHSHVYWYRQLPEEGLKFMVYLQKENIIDESGMPKERFSAEFPKEGPSILRIQQVVRGDSAAYFCASSPPGGIYNEQFFGPGTRLTVL.

This clone was counted a few times. The chain employs TRBV6-1 and TRBJ1-4, with TRBD1 as a possible D gene (6 bases). V shed 6 bases and J shed 10 bases, with 15 bases lying between them. The V gene's germline CDR1 is MNHNS and CDR2 SASEGT. The CDR3 consists of 13 residues. The CDR3 loop reads CASSPQGGGKLFF. CDR3 DNA: TGTGCCAGCAGCCCCCAGGGAGGGGGAAAACTGTTTTTT.

This clone was recorded a few times. V gene TRBV27 combines with J gene TRBJ2-7, with a weak D call TRBD2 (6 bases). V was trimmed by 6 bases and J by 9 bases, leaving 21 bases between them. Germline CDR1 MNHEY, CDR2 SMNVEV (reference sequence). CDR3 length: 14 residues. For the CDR3, the DNA is TGTGCCAGCAGGCCGGAGGGAATCGGTTTTGTGCAGTACTTC. Its protein product is CASRPEGIGFVQYF.

This clone showed up just a few times. This rearrangement joins TRBV2 to TRBJ2-2; 8 nucleotides match TRBD1. Trimming removed 3 bases from V and 5 bases from J; junction bases left unmatched: 8. The germline V gene has CDR1 SNHLY and CDR2 FYNNEI. CDR3 length equals 16 residues. DNA of the CDR3: TGTGCCAGCAGTGATATTGGACAGGGAGGAACCGGGGAGCTGTTTTTT. The encoded protein is CASSDIGQGGTGELFF.

This clone turned up a few times. V usage is TRBV5-1 and J usage is TRBJ2-7, with 7 bases lining up with TRBD2. V was pared by 0 bases and J by 0 bases, with 3 bases of the junction left unmatched. The germline gives CDR1 SGHRS, CDR2 YFSETQ. The CDR3 consists of 15 residues. For the CDR3, the DNA is TGCGCCAGCAGCTTGGCTAGCGGTCTCTCCTACGAGCAGTACTTC. This gives the protein CASSLASGLSYEQYF.

The rearrangement links TRBV6-5 to TRBJ1-4; D is unclear. The V end was cut by 6 bases, the J end by 5 bases, with 13 bases between. The CDR3 is 14 residues long. Germline V CDR1 and CDR2: MNHEY, SVGAGI. The CDR3 sequence is CASRSPGENEKLFF. CDR3 in DNA: TGTGCCAGCAGGTCGCCGGGTGAAAATGAAAAACTGTTTTTT.

This chain joins TRBV7-3 and TRBJ2-1, with 7 bases aligning to TRBD2. CDR3 length: 12 residues. CDR1 is SGHTA and CDR2 is FQGTGA in the germline V gene. J gave up 5 bases and V 5 bases, and 0 bases lay outside the gene matches. DNA of the CDR3: TGTGCCAGCAGCGGGGGGGACAATGAGCAGTTCTTC. This translates into CASSGGDNEQFF.

The rearrangement uses TRBV9 and TRBJ2-3; a possible D gene is TRBD2 (6 bases). With 0 bases removed from V and 9 bases from J, the gap between germline ends came to 8 bases. The CDR3 spans 12 residues. Germline V gene lookup returns CDR1 SGDLS and CDR2 YYNGEE. CDR3 DNA sequence: TGTGCCAGCAGCGTAGCTGCGGGAACGCAGTATTTT. Translating gives CASSVAAGTQYF. Full variable domain (outside the CDR3, taken from reference TRBV9 and TRBJ2-3): DSGVTQTPKHLITATGQRVTLRCSPRSGDLSVYWYQQSLDQGLQFLIQYYNGEERAKGNILERFSAQQFPDLHSELNLSSLELGDSALYFCASSVAAGTQYFGPGTRLTVL.